Following are 32 T cell receptor beta chains from one sample sequenced in a study of early T cells in non-severe SARS-CoV-2 infection. TCRdb recomputed calls from the 5' RACE reads with MiXCR, one row per CDR3 protein. The table has fewer than 40,000 distinct CDR3 sequences, about 3.9% seen once; the top ten hold approximately 5.8%. What was sequenced was whole blood. These receptors were collected from an adult who was a healthcare worker with PCR-confirmed SARS-CoV-2 infection or an uninfected control (not recorded which).

This clonotype was observed many times. The V and J genes are TRBV20-1 and TRBJ2-7; 16 bases agree with TRBD2. V trimming: 4 bases; J trimming: 3 bases; junction bases outside the gene matches: 6. The germline CDR1 and CDR2 sequences are DFQATT and SNEGSKA (reference sequence). CDR3 length: 16 residues. This chain's CDR3 is CSATGLAGGPVYEQYF. In nucleotides, the CDR3 is TGCAGTGCTACGGGACTAGCGGGGGGGCCTGTCTACGAGCAGTACTTC.

This clonotype was counted many times. The rearrangement links TRBV9 to TRBJ2-5, with 7 bases that match TRBD1. CDR3 length: 14 residues. In germline, CDR1 is SGDLS, CDR2 YYNGEE. The V gene end was trimmed by 4 bases and the J gene end by 5 bases; junction bases not matched to a gene: 8. In DNA, the CDR3 is TGTGCCAGCAGCCTAGGGGGACAGAAGGAGACCCAGTACTTC. Its translation is CASSLGGQKETQYF.

This chain joins TRBV20-1 and TRBJ2-7; possibly TRBD2 for D (7 bases). The CDR3 totals 14 residues. Deletions cut 6 bases from V and 3 bases from J, with 18 bases between. Per germline, CDR1 DFQATT and CDR2 SNEGSKA (reference sequence). CDR3: CSAPGGGGIYEQYF. In DNA form, the CDR3 reads TGCAGTGCCCCGGGGGGCGGGGGAATCTACGAGCAGTACTTC.

This clonotype was recorded at least ten times. The chain combines TRBV20-1 with TRBJ1-3, with a possible D match to TRBD1 (6 bases). This CDR3 contains 14 residues. With 2 bases removed from V and 0 bases from J, the gap between germline ends came to 8 bases. Germline CDR1 reads DFQATT; CDR2 reads SNEGSKA (reference sequence). CDR3 loop: CSARLDSSGNTIYF. DNA of the CDR3: TGCAGTGCTAGACTGGACAGCTCTGGAAACACCATATATTTT.

Ten or more counts support this clonotype. The chain joins TRBV29-1 to TRBJ2-7; tentatively, D is TRBD1 (6 bases). This CDR3 comprises 12 residues. Germline assignment: CDR1 SQVTM and CDR2 ANQGSEA. The ends were cut back, 7 bases at V and 6 bases at J, with 16 bases in the middle. The CDR3 nucleotides are TGCAGCGGTTACAGGGCGCCTGGCGAGCAGTACTTC. Residues: CSGYRAPGEQYF.

V and J are TRBV12-3 or TRBV12-4 and TRBJ1-1; 9 positions match TRBD1. With V trimmed by 7 bases and J by 0 bases, 9 bases remained unmatched. CDR3 length: 16 amino acids. The CDR3 is CASTPGTGPMNTEAFF. The CDR3 nucleotides are TGTGCCAGCACCCCCGGGACAGGGCCTATGAACACTGAAGCTTTCTTT.

This clonotype was counted at least ten times. The gene calls are TRBV3-1 and TRBJ2-2; D is undetermined. The V gene lost 1 base and the J gene lost 2 bases, with 8 bases spanning the gap. Per germline, CDR1 LGHDT and CDR2 YNNKEL (reference sequence). The CDR3 sequence is 15 residues long. For the CDR3, the DNA is TGTGCCAGCAGCCAAGGGACCTTTAACACCGGGGAGCTGTTTTTT. It specifies CASSQGTFNTGELFF. Full variable domain (outside the CDR3, taken from reference TRBV3-1 and TRBJ2-2): DTAVSQTPKYLVTQMGNDKSIKCEQNLGHDTMYWYKQDSKKFLKIMFSYNNKELIINETVPNRFSPKSPDKAHLNLHINSLELGDSAVYFCASSQGTFNTGELFFGEGSRLTVL.

This clonotype has at least ten counts. CDR3 coding DNA: TGTGCCAGCAACCCACAGGGCCCGGCAACGGGGACCCAGTACTTC. Translated: CASNPQGPATGTQYF. This rearrangement joins TRBV12-3 or TRBV12-4 to TRBJ2-5, with D possibly matching TRBD1 (6 bases). The CDR3 extends over 15 amino acids. V gave up 7 bases and J gave up 7 bases, with 22 bases separating them.

This clonotype has a count of ten or more. The rearrangement links TRBV2 to TRBJ1-5; D may be TRBD1 (6 bases). CDR1 is SNHLY and CDR2 is FYNNEI in the germline V gene. This CDR3 contains 13 residues. V lost 8 bases, J lost 5 bases, and 13 bases lay in between. CDR3 loop: CASQQGEDQPQHF. CDR3 sequence (DNA): TGTGCCAGCCAACAGGGCGAGGATCAGCCCCAGCATTTT.

This clonotype was detected many times. The J gene is TRBJ2-5, the V gene TRBV12-3 or TRBV12-4; D gene ambiguous. The length of the CDR3 is 14 residues. Trimming stripped 3 bases from V and 2 bases from J, with 10 bases between. The CDR3 loop reads CASSLAGVQETQYF. CDR3 sequence (DNA): TGTGCCAGCAGTTTGGCTGGCGTGCAAGAGACCCAGTACTTC.

This clonotype was seen ten or more times. The genes are TRBV6-5 and TRBJ2-4; D not resolved. CDR1 and CDR2 from the germline V gene are MNHEY and SVGAGI. Trimming cost V 5 bases and J 8 bases, with 10 bases left between them. The CDR3 length is 12 residues. CDR3 residues: CASSRWGDIQYF. CDR3 sequence (DNA): TGTGCCAGCAGTCGTTGGGGTGACATTCAGTACTTC.

This clonotype showed up many times. The CDR3 region is CASRSSYNSPLHF. The CDR3 bases are TGTGCCAGCAGGAGCTCCTATAATTCACCCCTCCACTTT. V is TRBV27 and J is TRBJ1-6; no reliable D call. The ends were cut back, 6 bases at V and 0 bases at J, with 3 bases in the middle. The germline V gene encodes CDR1 MNHEY and CDR2 SMNVEV (reference sequence). The CDR3 sequence is 13 residues long.

This clonotype showed up many times. The chain couples TRBV20-1 to TRBJ2-5, with D possibly TRBD2 on 6 matching bases. Germline V gene lookup returns CDR1 DFQATT and CDR2 SNEGSKA (reference sequence). Trimming removed 5 bases from V and 4 bases from J, with 11 bases in between. The CDR3 loop spans 12 amino acids. CDR3 residues: CSAAEGPETQYF. The CDR3 coding sequence is TGCAGTGCTGCGGAGGGGCCAGAGACCCAGTACTTC.

This clonotype came up many times. The CDR3 here is CASSLGQGASPLHF. The CDR3 DNA reads TGTGCCAGCAGCTTGGGGCAGGGCGCTTCACCCCTCCACTTT. The rearrangement uses TRBV5-8 and TRBJ1-6; TRBD1 is a possible D gene (5 bases). This CDR3 comprises 14 residues. Germline assignment: CDR1 SGHTS and CDR2 YDEGEE. V was clipped by 0 bases and J by 9 bases, with 10 bases between them.

This clonotype appeared many times. The chain employs TRBV6-1 and TRBJ2-3; TRBD2 agrees at 9 bases. J lost 9 bases, V lost 4 bases, and 11 bases had no gene match. Germline V gene sequence: CDR1 MNHNS, CDR2 SASEGT. The CDR3 is 15 amino acids. CDR3 loop: CASSAYSGGLRTQYF. The CDR3 DNA reads as TGTGCCAGCAGTGCTTATAGCGGGGGCCTTAGGACGCAGTATTTT.

V and J are TRBV20-1 and TRBJ2-5; the D gene is possibly TRBD1 (6 bases). The CDR3 runs to 12 residues. Trimming took 6 bases from V and 2 from J, leaving 10 bases between them. From germline, CDR1 is DFQATT and CDR2 SNEGSKA (reference sequence). CDR3 DNA: TGCAGTGCACTTCAGGGGCAAGAGACCCAGTACTTC. Its translation is CSALQGQETQYF.

Remarks on this clonotype: Just one base apart from a much larger clone, this may be a read error. The chain couples TRBV5-1 to TRBJ2-3; D unclear. CDR1 and CDR2 (germline): SGHRS, YFSETQ. This CDR3 comprises 15 residues. V was pared by 3 bases and J by 2 bases, with 13 bases between. This chain's CDR3 is CASSSPRTYTDTQYF. CDR3 bases: TGCGCCAGCAGCTCACCCAGGACCTACACAGATACGCAGTATTTT. Looking up the rest from reference TRBV5-1 and TRBJ2-3 gives the full variable domain: KAGVTQTPRYLIKTRGQQVTLSCSPISGHRSVSWYQQTPGQGLQFLFEYFSETQRNKGNFPGRFSGRQFSNSRSEMNVSTLELGDSALYLCASSSPRTYTDTQYFGPGTRLTVL.

Ten or more counts support this clonotype. The gene calls are TRBV19 and TRBJ1-3; no definite D call. This CDR3 has 15 amino acids. Germline V gene data show CDR1 as LNHDA and CDR2 as SQIVND (reference sequence). The germline V and J ends were trimmed by 2 bases and 0 bases, with 8 bases remaining between them. The CDR3 DNA sequence: TGTGCCAGTAGTATATCGGCCGGCTCTGGAAACACCATATATTTT. Translation gives CASSISAGSGNTIYF.

The table lists this clonotype with many counts. This chain connects TRBV5-1 to TRBJ2-5, with 7 bases aligning to TRBD2. The germline CDR1 and CDR2 sequences are SGHRS and YFSETQ. This CDR3 has 14 residues. With V trimmed by 5 bases and J by 2 bases, 6 bases remained unmatched. The CDR3 spells CASRPTSVQETQYF. In DNA, the CDR3 is TGCGCCAGCAGACCAACTAGCGTTCAAGAGACCCAGTACTTC.

In its sample, this clonotype was seen many times. This sequence joins TRBV2 and TRBJ1-5, with D perhaps TRBD1 (5 bases). The V gene lost 8 bases and the J gene lost 0 bases, with 11 bases spanning the gap. Germline V gene data show CDR1 as SNHLY and CDR2 as FYNNEI. The CDR3 length is 14 residues. Written as DNA, the CDR3 is TGTGCCAGCCTCGGACAAATTAGCAATCAGCCCCAGCATTTT. It codes for CASLGQISNQPQHF.

This clonotype was recorded at least ten times. This rearrangement joins TRBV7-3 to TRBJ2-7, with D perhaps TRBD1 (8 bases). Looked up from germline, CDR1 is SGHTA and CDR2 is FQGTGA. CDR3 length: 14 amino acids. Trimming left V 8 bases short and J 2 bases short, with 16 bases between. The CDR3 here is CASPGGQEAYEQYF. CDR3 nucleotides: TGTGCCAGCCCGGGGGGACAGGAGGCCTACGAGCAGTACTTC. Based on the CDR3 plus reference TRBV7-3 and TRBJ2-7, the full variable domain is GAGVSQTPSNKVTEKGKYVELRCDPISGHTALYWYRQSLGQGPEFLIYFQGTGAADDSGLPNDRFFAVRPEGSVSTLKIQRTERGDSAVYLCASPGGQEAYEQYFGPGTRLTVT.

This clonotype was seen repeatedly, ten times or more. The chain couples TRBV7-2 to TRBJ2-3; tentatively, D is TRBD2 (5 bases). This CDR3 comprises 14 residues. Germline values: CDR1 SGHTA, CDR2 FQGNSA. Trimming stripped 1 base from V and 3 bases from J, with 8 bases between. This chain's CDR3 is CASSLVLGTDTQYF. For the CDR3, the DNA is TGTGCCAGCAGCTTAGTACTAGGAACAGATACGCAGTATTTT.

This clonotype was picked up a small number of times. The J gene is TRBJ2-1, the V gene TRBV12-3 or TRBV12-4; 7 bases line up with TRBD2. There are 13 residues in the CDR3. The trim removed 7 bases at V and 9 bases at J, leaving 9 bases unmatched. The CDR3 bases are TGTGCCAGCACCGTTAGACTAGCACGTGAGCAGTTCTTC. This codes for CASTVRLAREQFF.

This clonotype was seen repeatedly, ten times or more. V usage is TRBV29-1 and J usage is TRBJ2-4; 15 nucleotides agree with TRBD2. Germline V gene data show CDR1 as SQVTM and CDR2 as ANQGSEA. There are 14 residues in the CDR3. With 7 bases clipped from V and 8 bases from J, the junction kept 6 bases outside the gene matches. For the CDR3, the DNA is TGCAGCGGTAGGACTAGCGGGGGGGCTTACATTCAGTACTTC. This sequence encodes CSGRTSGGAYIQYF.

This clonotype appeared many times. The rearrangement joins TRBV28 to TRBJ2-5; no definite D call. The CDR3 consists of 13 residues. Deletions cut 5 bases from V and 1 base from J, with 8 bases between. Germline CDR1 and CDR2: MDHEN and SYDVKM. CDR3 bases: TGTGCCAGCAGTAGTAGCTCCCAAGAGACCCAGTACTTC. Its protein product is CASSSSSQETQYF.

The gene calls are TRBV7-2 and TRBJ2-3; a possible D gene is TRBD2 (6 bases). The V gene lost 2 bases and the J gene lost 4 bases, with 19 bases spanning the gap. Germline CDR1 is SGHTA and CDR2 is FQGNSA. The CDR3 consists of 17 residues. CDR3 in DNA: TGTGCCAGCAGCTTACAGTGGTCGGGAGTTCGGGCAGATACGCAGTATTTT. This gives the protein CASSLQWSGVRADTQYF.

This clonotype appeared many times. The chain carries TRBV4-2 and TRBJ1-5, with D maybe TRBD1 (5 bases). Germline V lookup: CDR1 LGHNA, CDR2 YNFKEQ. The CDR3 is made up of 18 amino acids. Trimming shortened V by 3 bases and J by 5 bases, and 23 bases separated the two germline ends. CDR3 protein: CASSQEVTAGPLHQPQHF. In DNA, the CDR3 is TGTGCCAGCAGCCAGGAAGTGACTGCAGGGCCTCTTCATCAGCCCCAGCATTTT.

This clonotype has a count of ten or more. The chain combines TRBV5-1 with TRBJ2-1, with 12 bases matching TRBD2. The CDR3 contains 17 residues. V trimming: 5 bases; J trimming: 0 bases; junction bases outside the gene matches: 6. In germline, CDR1 is SGHRS, CDR2 YFSETQ. The CDR3 region has the DNA TGCGCCAGCAGATCCGGACTAGCGGGGAACTCCTACAATGAGCAGTTCTTC. Translated, it gives CASRSGLAGNSYNEQFF. Full variable domain (outside the CDR3, taken from reference TRBV5-1 and TRBJ2-1): KAGVTQTPRYLIKTRGQQVTLSCSPISGHRSVSWYQQTPGQGLQFLFEYFSETQRNKGNFPGRFSGRQFSNSRSEMNVSTLELGDSALYLCASRSGLAGNSYNEQFFGPGTRLTVL.

This chain links TRBV27 with TRBJ1-5, with D unresolved. V lost 4 bases and J 1 base, leaving 8 bases between the germline ends. The CDR3 consists of 14 residues. Germline values: CDR1 MNHEY, CDR2 SMNVEV (reference sequence). Here the CDR3 DNA reads TGTGCCAGCAGTTCCCCGGGGAGCAATCAGCCCCAGCATTTT. It encodes CASSSPGSNQPQHF.

This clonotype was observed at least ten times. The chain is built from TRBV20-1 and TRBJ2-7, with D maybe TRBD2 (7 bases). CDR3 length equals 15 residues. Per the germline V gene, CDR1 is DFQATT and CDR2 is SNEGSKA (reference sequence). Trimming cost V 2 bases and J 6 bases, with 20 bases left between them. DNA for the CDR3: TGCAGTGCTAGAAGGGGAAGGGGGAGGGGCGCCGAGCAGTACTTC. Translating it yields CSARRGRGRGAEQYF.

This clonotype was seen repeatedly, ten times or more. The chain links TRBV6-6 to TRBJ2-3, with 7 bases that match TRBD2. Trimming at V came to 8 bases and at J to 2 bases, leaving 7 bases not matched to a gene. The germline V gene has CDR1 MNHNY and CDR2 SVGAGI (reference sequence). The CDR3 spans 14 residues. The CDR3 nucleotides are TGTGCCAGCTTTCGACGGGGGGACACAGATACGCAGTATTTT. Translating gives CASFRRGDTDTQYF.

In its sample, this clonotype was seen many times. The V and J genes are TRBV5-1 and TRBJ2-7; 13 bases agree with TRBD2. Germline V lookup: CDR1 SGHRS, CDR2 YFSETQ. The CDR3 totals 16 residues. V dropped 3 bases and J dropped 3; count of bases not matched to a gene: 6. The CDR3 region has the DNA TGCGCCAGCAGCTCACCCGGGACTAGCGGGATCTACGAGCAGTACTTC. It yields the protein CASSSPGTSGIYEQYF.